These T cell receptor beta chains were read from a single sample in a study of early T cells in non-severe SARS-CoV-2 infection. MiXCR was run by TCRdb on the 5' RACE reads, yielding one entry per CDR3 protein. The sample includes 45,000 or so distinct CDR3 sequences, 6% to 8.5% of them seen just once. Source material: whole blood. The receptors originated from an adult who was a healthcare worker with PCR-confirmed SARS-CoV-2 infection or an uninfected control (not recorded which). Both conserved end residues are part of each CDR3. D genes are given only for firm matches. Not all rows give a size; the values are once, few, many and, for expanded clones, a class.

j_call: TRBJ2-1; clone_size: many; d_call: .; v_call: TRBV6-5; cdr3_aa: CASSYREGNEQFF; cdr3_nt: TGTGCCAGCAGTTACCGGGAAGGGAATGAGCAGTTCTTC
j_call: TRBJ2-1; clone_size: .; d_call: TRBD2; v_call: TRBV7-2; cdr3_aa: CASSLVAGGYNEQFF; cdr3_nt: TGTGCCAGCAGCTTAGTAGCGGGGGGGTACAATGAGCAGTTCTTC
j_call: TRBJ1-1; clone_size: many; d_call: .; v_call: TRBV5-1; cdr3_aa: CASSRGSAVDDAFF; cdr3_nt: TGCGCCAGCAGCCGCGGTTCGGCGGTGGATGATGCTTTCTTT
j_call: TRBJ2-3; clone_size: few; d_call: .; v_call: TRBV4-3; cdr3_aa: CASSQLQGGGDTQYF; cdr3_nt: TGCGCCAGCAGCCAATTACAGGGGGGGGGAGATACGCAGTATTTT
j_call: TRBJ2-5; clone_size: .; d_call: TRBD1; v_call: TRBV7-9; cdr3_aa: CASSLGDRAQETQYF; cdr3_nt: TGTGCCAGCAGCTTAGGGGACAGGGCACAAGAGACCCAGTACTTC
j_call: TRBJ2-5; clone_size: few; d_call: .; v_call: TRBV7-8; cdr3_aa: CASSSKVGTQETQYF; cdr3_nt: TGTGCCAGCAGCTCTAAAGTGGGAACCCAAGAGACCCAGTACTTC
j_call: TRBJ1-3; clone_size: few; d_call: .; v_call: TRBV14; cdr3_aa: CASSQDVGWAGNTIYF; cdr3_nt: TGTGCCAGCAGCCAAGATGTGGGTTGGGCTGGAAACACCATATATTTT
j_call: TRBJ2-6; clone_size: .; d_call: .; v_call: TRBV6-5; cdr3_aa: CASRKNSGANVLTF; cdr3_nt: TGTGCCAGCAGAAAGAACTCTGGGGCCAACGTCCTGACTTTC
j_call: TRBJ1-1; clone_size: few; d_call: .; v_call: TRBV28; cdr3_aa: CASSEAGVEAFF; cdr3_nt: TGTGCCAGCAGTGAAGCCGGCGTTGAAGCTTTCTTT
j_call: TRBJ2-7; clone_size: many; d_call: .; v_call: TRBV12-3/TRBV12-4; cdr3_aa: CASSGGSRKSSYEQYF; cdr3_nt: TGTGCCAGCAGCGGGGGTTCTAGAAAAAGCTCCTACGAGCAGTACTTC
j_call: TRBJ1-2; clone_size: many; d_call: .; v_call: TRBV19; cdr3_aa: CASRPDFWQKTYGYTF; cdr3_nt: TGTGCCAGTAGGCCGGACTTTTGGCAGAAGACCTATGGCTACACCTTC
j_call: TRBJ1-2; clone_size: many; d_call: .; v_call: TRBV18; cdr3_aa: CASSPGVRDYTF; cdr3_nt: TGTGCCAGCTCCCCAGGGGTTCGGGACTACACCTTC
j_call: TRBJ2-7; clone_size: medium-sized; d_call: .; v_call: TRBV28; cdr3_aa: CASSLGGYEQYF; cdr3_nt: TGTGCCAGCAGTTTAGGGGGCTACGAGCAGTACTTC
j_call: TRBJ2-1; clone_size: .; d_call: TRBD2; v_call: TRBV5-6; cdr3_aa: CASLPAGSYNEQFF; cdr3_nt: TGTGCCAGCCTTCCAGCGGGGTCCTACAATGAGCAGTTCTTC
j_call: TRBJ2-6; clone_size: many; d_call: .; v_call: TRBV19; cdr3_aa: CASSESGANVLTF; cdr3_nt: TGTGCCAGTAGTGAGTCTGGGGCCAACGTCCTGACTTTC
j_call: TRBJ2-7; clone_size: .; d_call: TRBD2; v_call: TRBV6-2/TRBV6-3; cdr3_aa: CASSQPLAGGPSYEQYF; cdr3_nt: TGTGCCAGCAGCCAGCCCTTAGCGGGGGGCCCCTCCTACGAGCAGTACTTC
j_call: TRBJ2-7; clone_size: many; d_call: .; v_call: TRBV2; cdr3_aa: CASSEQGQSYEQYF; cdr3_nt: TGTGCCAGCAGTGAACAGGGCCAAAGCTACGAGCAGTACTTC
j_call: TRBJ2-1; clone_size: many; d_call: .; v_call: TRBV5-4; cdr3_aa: CASSPRESYNEQFF; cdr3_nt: TGTGCCAGCAGCCCAAGGGAGTCCTACAATGAGCAGTTCTTC
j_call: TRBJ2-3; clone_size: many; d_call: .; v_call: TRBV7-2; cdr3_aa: CASSLYVSTDTQYF; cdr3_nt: TGTGCCAGCAGCTTATACGTTAGCACAGATACGCAGTATTTT
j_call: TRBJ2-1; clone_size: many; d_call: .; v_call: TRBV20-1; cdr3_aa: CSASPGIYNEQFF; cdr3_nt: TGCAGTGCTAGTCCAGGGATCTACAATGAGCAGTTCTTC
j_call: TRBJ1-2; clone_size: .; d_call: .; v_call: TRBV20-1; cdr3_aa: CSAAYGGNYGYTF; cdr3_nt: TGCAGTGCTGCGTATGGGGGGAACTATGGCTACACCTTC
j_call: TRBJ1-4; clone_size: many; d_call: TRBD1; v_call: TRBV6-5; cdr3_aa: CASSYDAGTGGEKLFF; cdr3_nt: TGTGCCAGCAGTTACGACGCCGGGACAGGAGGGGAAAAACTGTTTTTT
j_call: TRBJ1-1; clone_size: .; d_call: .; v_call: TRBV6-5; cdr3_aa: CASSYGTLEGEAFF; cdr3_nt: TGTGCCAGCAGTTACGGGACGCTTGAGGGTGAAGCTTTCTTT
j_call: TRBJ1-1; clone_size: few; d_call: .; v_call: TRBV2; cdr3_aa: CASSVRSTEAFF; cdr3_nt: TGTGCCAGCAGTGTACGGAGCACTGAAGCTTTCTTT
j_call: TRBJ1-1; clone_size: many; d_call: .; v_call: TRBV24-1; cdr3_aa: CATSDYEWTEAFF; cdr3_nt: TGTGCCACCAGTGACTATGAGTGGACTGAAGCTTTCTTT
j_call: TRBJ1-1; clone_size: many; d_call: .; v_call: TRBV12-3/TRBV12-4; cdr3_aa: CASHLRRGNTEAFF; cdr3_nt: TGTGCCAGCCACCTCCGTCGGGGTAACACTGAAGCTTTCTTT
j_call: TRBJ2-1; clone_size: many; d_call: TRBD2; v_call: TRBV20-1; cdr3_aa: CSAPTSGVNEQFF; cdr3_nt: TGCAGTGCCCCGACTAGCGGGGTAAATGAGCAGTTCTTC
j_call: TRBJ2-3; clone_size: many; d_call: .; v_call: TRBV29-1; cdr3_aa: CSVFGDPESGSTDTQYF; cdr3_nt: TGCAGCGTTTTCGGGGACCCCGAATCAGGTAGCACAGATACGCAGTATTTT
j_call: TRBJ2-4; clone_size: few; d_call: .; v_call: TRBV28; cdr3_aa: CASSPERVSKNIQYF; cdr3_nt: TGTGCCAGCAGCCCCGAAAGGGTTAGCAAAAACATTCAGTACTTC
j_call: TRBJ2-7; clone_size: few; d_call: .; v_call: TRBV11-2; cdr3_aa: CASSLGWDSTYEQYF; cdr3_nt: TGTGCCAGCAGCTTAGGCTGGGATTCAACCTACGAGCAGTACTTC
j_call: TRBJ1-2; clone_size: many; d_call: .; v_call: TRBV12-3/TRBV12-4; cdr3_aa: CASSLGFGYTF; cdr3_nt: TGTGCCAGCAGTCTCGGATTCGGCTACACCTTC
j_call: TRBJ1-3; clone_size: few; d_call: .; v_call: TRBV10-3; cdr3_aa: CAISDRGSDTIYF; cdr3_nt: TGTGCCATCAGTGACAGGGGAAGTGACACCATATATTTT
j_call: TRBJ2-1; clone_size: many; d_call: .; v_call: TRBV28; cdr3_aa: CASSFPRLGSSYNEQFF; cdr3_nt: TGTGCCAGCAGTTTTCCCAGACTGGGTAGCTCCTACAATGAGCAGTTCTTC
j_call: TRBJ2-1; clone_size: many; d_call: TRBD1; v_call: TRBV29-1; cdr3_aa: CSVEGTGGYDNEQFF; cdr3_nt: TGCAGCGTTGAAGGGACAGGGGGCTACGACAATGAGCAGTTCTTC
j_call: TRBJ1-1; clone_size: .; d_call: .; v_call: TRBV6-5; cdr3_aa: CASSTPDSRSAEAFF; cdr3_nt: TGTGCCAGCAGCACACCGGATTCGAGGAGCGCTGAAGCTTTCTTT
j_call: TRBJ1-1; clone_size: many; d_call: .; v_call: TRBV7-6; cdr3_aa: CASSLGGGMNTEAFF; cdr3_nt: TGTGCCAGCAGCTTAGGGGGAGGAATGAACACTGAAGCTTTCTTT
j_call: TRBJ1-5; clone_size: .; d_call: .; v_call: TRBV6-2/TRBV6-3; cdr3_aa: CASSPGWTNQPQHF; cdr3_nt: TGTGCCAGCAGTCCGGGTTGGACTAATCAGCCCCAGCATTTT
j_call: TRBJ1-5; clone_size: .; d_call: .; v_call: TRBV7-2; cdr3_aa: CASSFSGSNQPQHF; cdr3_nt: TGTGCCAGCAGCTTTTCTGGGAGCAATCAGCCCCAGCATTTT
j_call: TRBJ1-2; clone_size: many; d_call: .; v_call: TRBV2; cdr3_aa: CASSPGLYGYTF; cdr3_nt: TGTGCCAGCAGTCCGGGACTCTATGGCTACACCTTC
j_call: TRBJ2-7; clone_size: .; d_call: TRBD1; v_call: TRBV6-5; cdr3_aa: CASSYAGQAWF; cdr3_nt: TGTGCCAGCAGTTACGCGGGACAGGCGTGGTTC
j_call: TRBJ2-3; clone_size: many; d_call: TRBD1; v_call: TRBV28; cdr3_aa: CASSSGTGGFLDTQYF; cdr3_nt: TGTGCCAGCAGTTCGGGGACAGGGGGTTTTCTAGATACGCAGTATTTT
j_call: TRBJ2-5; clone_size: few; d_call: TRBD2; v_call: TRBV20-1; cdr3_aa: CSARDRRGAETQYF; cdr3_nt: TGCAGTGCTAGAGATCGGCGGGGGGCGGAGACCCAGTACTTC
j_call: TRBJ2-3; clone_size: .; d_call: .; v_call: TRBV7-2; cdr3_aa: CASSLGGGGPHEDTQYF; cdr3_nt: TGTGCCAGCAGCTTAGGAGGAGGGGGGCCCCACGAAGATACGCAGTATTTT
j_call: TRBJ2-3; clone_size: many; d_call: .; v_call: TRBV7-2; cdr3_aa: CASSLEVSLPRDTQYF; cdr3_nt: TGTGCCAGCAGCTTAGAAGTTTCCTTGCCTAGGGATACGCAGTATTTT
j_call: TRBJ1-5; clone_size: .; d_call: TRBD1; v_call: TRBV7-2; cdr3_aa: CASSPRGQGSQPQHF; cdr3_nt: TGTGCCAGCAGCCCGAGGGGACAGGGCTCCCAGCCCCAGCATTTT
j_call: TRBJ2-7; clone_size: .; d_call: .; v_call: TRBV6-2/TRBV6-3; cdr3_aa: CASSLRPRTEQYF; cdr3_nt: TGTGCCAGCAGTTTACGGCCCCGGACCGAGCAGTACTTC
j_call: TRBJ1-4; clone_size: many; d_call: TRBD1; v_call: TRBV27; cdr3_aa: CASGDRGNEKLFF; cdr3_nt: TGTGCCAGCGGGGACAGGGGAAATGAAAAACTGTTTTTT
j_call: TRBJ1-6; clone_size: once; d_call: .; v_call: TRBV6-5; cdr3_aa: CASSYSGQYNSPLHF; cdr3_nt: TGTGCCAGCAGTTACTCCGGACAGTATAATTCACCCCTCCACTTT
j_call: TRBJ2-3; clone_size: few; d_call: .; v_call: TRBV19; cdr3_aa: CASSDRGGSGTSTDTQYF; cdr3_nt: TGTGCCAGTAGTGACAGGGGCGGTAGCGGGACTAGCACAGATACGCAGTATTTT
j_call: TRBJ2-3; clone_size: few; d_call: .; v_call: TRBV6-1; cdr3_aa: CASRGLSTDTQYF; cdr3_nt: TGTGCCAGCAGAGGACTGAGCACAGATACGCAGTATTTT
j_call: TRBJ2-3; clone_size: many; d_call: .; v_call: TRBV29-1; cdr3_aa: CSAPRKDTQYF; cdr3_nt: TGCAGCGCTCCCCGTAAAGATACGCAGTATTTT
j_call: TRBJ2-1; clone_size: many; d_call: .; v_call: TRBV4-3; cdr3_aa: CASSQQTGGSDEQFF; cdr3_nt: TGCGCCAGCAGCCAACAGACTGGGGGATCTGATGAGCAGTTCTTC
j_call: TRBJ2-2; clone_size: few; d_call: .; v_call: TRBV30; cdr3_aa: CAWSALNGGGTGELFF; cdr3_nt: TGTGCCTGGAGTGCCCTGAACGGTGGAGGGACCGGGGAGCTGTTTTTT
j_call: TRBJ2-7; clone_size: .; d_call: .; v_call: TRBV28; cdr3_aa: CASRTNSQGRSNLSNNYEQYF; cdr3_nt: TGTGCCAGCAGAACGAACTCACAGGGGAGGAGTAACCTATCGAACAACTACGAGCAGTACTTC
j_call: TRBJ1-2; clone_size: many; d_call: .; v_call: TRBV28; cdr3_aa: CASSLWGWGQGSHGYTF; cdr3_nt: TGTGCCAGCAGTTTATGGGGGTGGGGTCAGGGTTCTCATGGCTACACCTTC
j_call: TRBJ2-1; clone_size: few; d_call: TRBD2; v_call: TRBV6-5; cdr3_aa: CASSLAGGLYNEQFF; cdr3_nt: TGTGCCAGCAGTTTAGCGGGGGGCCTTTACAATGAGCAGTTCTTC
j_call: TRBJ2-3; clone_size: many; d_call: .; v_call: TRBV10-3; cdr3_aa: CAISGFIRDNTDTQYF; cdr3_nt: TGTGCCATCAGTGGGTTCATTCGGGACAACACAGATACGCAGTATTTT